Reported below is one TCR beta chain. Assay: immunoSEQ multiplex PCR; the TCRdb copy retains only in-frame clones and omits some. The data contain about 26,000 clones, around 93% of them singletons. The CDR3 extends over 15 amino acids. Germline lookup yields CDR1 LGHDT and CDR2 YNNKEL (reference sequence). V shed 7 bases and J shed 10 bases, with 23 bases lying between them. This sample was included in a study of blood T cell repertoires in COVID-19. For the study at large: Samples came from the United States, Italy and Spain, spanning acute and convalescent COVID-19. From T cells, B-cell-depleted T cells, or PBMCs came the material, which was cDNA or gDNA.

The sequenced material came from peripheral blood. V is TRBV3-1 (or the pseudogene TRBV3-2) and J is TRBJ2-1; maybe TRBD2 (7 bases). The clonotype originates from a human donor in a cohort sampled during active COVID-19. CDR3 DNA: TGTGCCAGCACATCTGGGGGGGGCCGGGTCGCCGAGCAGTTCTTC. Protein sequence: CASTSGGGRVAEQFF.